These 27 T cell receptor beta chains were all obtained from the same sample, sequenced in a study of blood T cells in healthy people across ages. Alongside a J-beta primer mix, a sample-barcoded 5' primer served in a second PCR lasting roughly 6 to 11 cycles. TCRdb processed the 5' RACE reads anew with MiXCR; each CDR3 protein has one entry. In the table there are fewer than 2 million distinct CDR3 sequences, 35% to 50% of which are singletons. The material sequenced was blood. Source of these receptors: a human donor in good health.

The gene calls are TRBV14 and TRBJ2-1; 9 bases agree with TRBD2. V lost 3 bases and J lost 3; bases outside the gene matches: 9. The CDR3 spans 17 residues. The germline V gene has CDR1 SGHDN and CDR2 FVKESK. In DNA form, the CDR3 reads TGTGCCAGCAGCCACCCCGGGCTAGCGGGGATCTACAATGAGCAGTTCTTC. It specifies CASSHPGLAGIYNEQFF.

The J gene is TRBJ2-7, the V gene TRBV6-2 or TRBV6-3; possible D gene TRBD1, 6 bases. V lost 5 bases, J lost 0 bases, and 11 bases lay in between. The CDR3 runs 14 residues. CDR1 and CDR2 (germline): MNHEY, SVGEGT. In DNA, the CDR3 is TGTGCCAGCAGTCCCGGGGACAACTCCTACGAGCAGTACTTC. The encoded protein is CASSPGDNSYEQYF.

This clonotype has only a few counts. This sequence joins TRBV4-1 and TRBJ2-3, with 9 bases aligning to TRBD1. Germline lookup yields CDR1 MGHRA and CDR2 YSYEKL. With 3 bases clipped from V and 6 bases from J, the junction kept 7 bases outside the gene matches. The CDR3 is made up of 15 amino acids. The CDR3 nucleotides read TGCGCCAGCAGCCAGATACAGGGGGCTGGGGATACGCAGTATTTT. Residues: CASSQIQGAGDTQYF.

This clonotype was picked up one time. V is TRBV12-3 or TRBV12-4 and J is TRBJ1-2; D unclear. Trimming stripped 5 bases from V and 7 bases from J, with 8 bases between. CDR3 size: 11 residues. DNA of the CDR3: TGTGCCAGCAGTCGGAAGAGTGGCTACACCTTC. The encoded protein is CASSRKSGYTF.

This clonotype has more than one count but fewer than ten. The chain carries TRBV29-1 and TRBJ1-1; D uncertain. Germline V lookup: CDR1 SQVTM, CDR2 ANQGSEA. V lost 2 bases, J lost 11 bases, and 21 bases lay in between. There are 14 residues in the CDR3. The CDR3 bases are TGCAGCGTTGAATCGGTAACAGCCTCACCTGGGGCTTTCTTT. Its protein is CSVESVTASPGAFF.

This clonotype was recorded a few times. The chain is built from TRBV6-5 and TRBJ2-3; D unclear. V was cut by 6 bases and J by 4 bases, with 17 bases left in between. In germline, CDR1 is MNHEY, CDR2 SVGAGI. The CDR3 consists of 15 residues. The CDR3 is CASSPTRPAADTQYF. The CDR3 region has the DNA TGTGCCAGCAGCCCGACCCGCCCTGCGGCAGATACGCAGTATTTT.

The chain combines TRBV20-1 with TRBJ2-1, with 7 bases that match TRBD2. This CDR3 spans 12 amino acids. Germline CDR1 and CDR2: DFQATT and SNEGSKA (reference sequence). V shed 6 bases and J 3 bases; nucleotides not matched to a gene: 2. CDR3 residues: CSAERGYNEQFF. The CDR3 DNA follows: TGCAGTGCAGAGCGGGGCTACAATGAGCAGTTCTTC.

This clonotype was picked up a small number of times. The chain has TRBV5-1 and TRBJ1-1; D remains ambiguous. Trimming removed 3 bases at V and 5 bases at J, with 11 bases between. CDR3 size: 13 residues. The germline V gene has CDR1 SGHRS and CDR2 YFSETQ. The CDR3 spells CASSSEVGTEAFF. The CDR3 DNA follows: TGCGCCAGCAGCTCAGAGGTCGGGACTGAAGCTTTCTTT.

This chain connects TRBV7-2 to TRBJ1-2, with D unresolved. Germline V gene data show CDR1 as SGHTA and CDR2 as FQGNSA. V lost 3 bases to trimming and J lost 0 bases, with 5 bases between them. The CDR3 is 13 amino acids. The CDR3 nucleotides are TGTGCCAGCAGCTTCCGGACTAACTATGGCTACACCTTC. Amino acids: CASSFRTNYGYTF. Complete variable domain (other parts from reference TRBV7-2 and TRBJ1-2): GAGVSQSPSNKVTEKGKDVELRCDPISGHTALYWYRQSLGQGLEFLIYFQGNSAPDKSGLPSDRFSAERTGGSVSTLTIQRTQQEDSAVYLCASSFRTNYGYTFGSGTRLTVV.

The rearrangement uses TRBV6-2 or TRBV6-3 and TRBJ2-3, with TRBD2 identical over 8 bases. The CDR3 has 16 residues. V dropped 6 bases and J dropped 6; count of bases not matched to a gene: 14. CDR1 is MNHEY and CDR2 is SVGEGT in the germline V gene. The CDR3 DNA follows: TGTGCCAGCAGCCCCGAAATCGGGGGGGCTTCGGATACGCAGTATTTT. Protein product: CASSPEIGGASDTQYF.

To note about this clonotype: A much larger clone sits a single nucleotide away, making a read error possible. V and J are TRBV7-2 and TRBJ2-5; D gene unclear. Germline V lookup: CDR1 SGHTA, CDR2 FQGNSA. The CDR3 loop spans 13 amino acids. The CDR3 region is CASGLVSQETQYF. Here the CDR3 DNA reads TGTGCCAGCGGCTTAGTCTCCCAAGAGACCCAGTACTTC.

The gene calls are TRBV5-6 and TRBJ2-2; 9 nucleotides align to TRBD1. V dropped 0 bases and J dropped 1; count of bases not matched to a gene: 4. The CDR3 is 17 amino acids. Per germline, CDR1 SGHDT and CDR2 YYEEEE. The CDR3 here is CASSLAGTGRNTGELFF. CDR3 bases: TGTGCCAGCAGCTTGGCCGGGACAGGGAGGAACACCGGGGAGCTGTTTTTT.

This chain connects TRBV9 to TRBJ1-5; D not certain. This CDR3 is 13 amino acids long. CDR1 is SGDLS and CDR2 is YYNGEE in the germline V gene. V lost 0 bases to trimming and J lost 3 bases, with 4 bases between them. DNA for the CDR3: TGTGCCAGCAGCGTAGAGCTCAATCAGCCCCAGCATTTT. Translated: CASSVELNQPQHF.

This clonotype showed up just a few times. J is TRBJ2-3 and V is TRBV20-1; 7 positions agree with TRBD1. The CDR3 has 15 residues. V trimming: 5 bases; J trimming: 5 bases; junction bases outside the gene matches: 13. From germline, CDR1 is DFQATT and CDR2 SNEGSKA (reference sequence). The CDR3 loop reads CSAPETRGRLDTQYF. The DNA of the CDR3 is TGCAGTGCTCCGGAGACCAGGGGGAGATTAGATACGCAGTATTTT.

The chain employs TRBV7-3 and TRBJ2-2; D is perhaps TRBD1 (6 bases). CDR1 and CDR2 from the germline V gene are SGHTA and FQGTGA. The V gene lost 4 bases and the J gene lost 7 bases, with 16 bases spanning the gap. The CDR3 spans 15 residues. The CDR3 here is CASSSTTGFHGELFF. CDR3 DNA: TGTGCCAGCAGCTCAACCACAGGGTTCCACGGGGAGCTGTTTTTT.

The chain recombines TRBV9 with TRBJ1-1; no reliable D call. Germline CDR1 is SGDLS and CDR2 is YYNGEE. The CDR3 has 15 residues. Trimming stripped 0 bases from V and 1 base from J, with 10 bases between. The CDR3 here is CASSVAFRRNTEAFF. The CDR3, as DNA: TGTGCCAGCAGCGTAGCTTTCCGGAGGAACACTGAAGCTTTCTTT.

Ten or more counts support this clonotype. The V gene is TRBV7-9, the J gene TRBJ2-5; 8 positions agree with TRBD2. In germline, CDR1 is SEHNR, CDR2 FQNEAQ (reference sequence). Trimming at V came to 2 bases and at J to 2 bases, leaving 4 bases not matched to a gene. The CDR3 has 15 residues. Written as DNA, the CDR3 is TGTGCCAGCAGCTTATTTGGGACTAGGCAAGAGACCCAGTACTTC. Encoded protein: CASSLFGTRQETQYF.

The CDR3 coding sequence is TGTGCCAGCAGCACCAGGGCCATCGAGCAGTACTTC. This codes for CASSTRAIEQYF. The V call is TRBV6-2 or TRBV6-3, the J call TRBJ2-7, with a tentative D call TRBD1 (5 bases). This CDR3 region has 12 residues. Looked up from germline, CDR1 is MNHEY and CDR2 is SVGEGT. V was trimmed by 6 bases and J by 6 bases, leaving 12 bases between them.

This chain uses TRBV20-1 with TRBJ2-1; unclear D gene. This CDR3 is built from 12 residues. Germline CDR1 and CDR2: DFQATT and SNEGSKA (reference sequence). V was shortened by 1 base and J by 7 bases, with 8 bases between the two germline ends. CDR3 amino acids: CSARVGRNEQFF. The CDR3 DNA follows: TGCAGTGCTAGAGTCGGGCGGAATGAGCAGTTCTTC.

The chain's CDR3 is CASSDPPGTGRELFF. CDR3 coding DNA: TGTGCCAGCAGCGACCCGCCCGGGACAGGCCGGGAGCTGTTTTTT. V usage is TRBV7-2 and J usage is TRBJ2-2; 8 bases are shared with TRBD1. Germline CDR1 is SGHTA and CDR2 is FQGNSA. The CDR3 is 15 residues long. The V gene end was trimmed by 5 bases and the J gene end by 9 bases; junction bases not matched to a gene: 11. The full variable domain, rest sourced from reference TRBV7-2 and TRBJ2-2, is GAGVSQSPSNKVTEKGKDVELRCDPISGHTALYWYRQSLGQGLEFLIYFQGNSAPDKSGLPSDRFSAERTGGSVSTLTIQRTQQEDSAVYLCASSDPPGTGRELFFGEGSRLTVL.

The CDR3: CASSETRSKEYEQFF. CDR3 nucleotides: TGTGCCAGCAGTGAGACACGGAGTAAAGAGTATGAGCAGTTCTTC. The genes are TRBV6-1 and TRBJ2-1, with D hard to call. This CDR3 contains 15 residues. Germline CDR1 and CDR2: MNHNS and SASEGT. V was pared by 3 bases and J by 8 bases, with 17 bases between.

This clonotype turned up a few times. The CDR3 DNA sequence: TGTGCCAGCATACGAAATGAAAAACTGTTTTTT. The encoded protein is CASIRNEKLFF. The chain has TRBV7-9 and TRBJ1-4; D ambiguous. V lost 7 bases and J lost 5, with 5 bases in between. Germline lookup yields CDR1 SEHNR and CDR2 FQNEAQ (reference sequence). The CDR3 spans 11 residues.

The CDR3: CASSQVVVTRKLFF. For the CDR3, the DNA is TGCGCCAGCAGCCAAGTGGTGGTGACCCGAAAACTGTTTTTT. The chain links TRBV4-1 to TRBJ1-4, with unresolved D. V lost 1 base and J lost 10, with 13 bases in between. This CDR3 has 14 residues. The germline gives CDR1 MGHRA, CDR2 YSYEKL.

In this sample, this clonotype turned up a few times. The CDR3 loop is CASILAGGLGSYNEQFF. CDR3 nucleotide sequence: TGTGCCAGCATACTAGCGGGGGGATTGGGGTCCTACAATGAGCAGTTCTTC. The V and J genes are TRBV28 and TRBJ2-1; 12 bases align to TRBD2. The junction had 8 bases not matched to a gene; V was cut back by 7 bases and J by 1 base. Germline CDR1 and CDR2: MDHEN and SYDVKM. CDR3 length: 17 residues.

Only a few counts were recorded for this clonotype. J is TRBJ1-5 and V is TRBV20-1; D gene unclear. The CDR3 is 15 amino acids. In germline, CDR1 is DFQATT, CDR2 SNEGSKA (reference sequence). Deletions cut 3 bases from V and 2 bases from J, with 14 bases between. CDR3 DNA: TGCAGTGCTAGGTTCTCAGGTGCCGGCAATCAGCCCCAGCATTTT. Translating it yields CSARFSGAGNQPQHF.

V is TRBV20-1 and J is TRBJ2-4; D uncertain. The end of the DNA fits TRBJ2-7 better, so the J call may be wrong. There are 14 residues in the CDR3. The germline CDR1 and CDR2 sequences are DFQATT and SNEGSKA (reference sequence). As DNA, the CDR3 is TGCAGTGCGGACCCCGAGGCCAGAGAGTACGAGCAGTACTTC. Residues: CSADPEAREYEQYF.

Only a few counts were recorded for this clonotype. The chain is built from TRBV20-1 and TRBJ2-5; 10 nucleotides line up with TRBD2. V gave up 1 base and J gave up 4 bases; unmatched junction bases: 6. CDR1 is DFQATT and CDR2 is SNEGSKA in the germline V gene (reference sequence). The length of the CDR3 is 15 residues. This chain's CDR3 is CSARGSLAGVETQYF. CDR3 coding DNA: TGCAGTGCTAGAGGCAGCCTAGCGGGGGTAGAGACCCAGTACTTC.